This T cell receptor (beta chain) appears in the sequencing data of a study of breast tumors, draining lymph nodes, adjacent tissues. The V gene lost 8 bases and the J gene lost 4 bases, with 21 bases spanning the gap. CDR3 length: 16 amino acids. The V gene's germline CDR1 is SGHVS and CDR2 FQNEAQ. TCRdb reprocessed the multiplex PCR reads with MiXCR, giving one entry per CDR3 protein. The table includes roughly 130,000 distinct CDR3 sequences, 32% detected once. Samples came from axillary lymph nodes draining the breast cancer. This clonotype was recorded at least ten times. V and J are TRBV7-8 and TRBJ1-5; D gene ambiguous. Sequenced input: axillary lymph node tissue. The source of this sequence is a female donor with breast cancer. Some clones in this sample may be carry-over from other donors' samples. CDR3 coding DNA: TGTGCCAGCCACTTAGGGTCCAGCTGGGAAAATCAGCCCCAGCATTTT. It yields the protein CASHLGSSWENQPQHF.